This TCR beta chain was found in a study of shared clonotypes between healthy human individuals. The V and J ends lost 6 bases and 3 bases respectively, with 8 bases between them. This CDR3 has 13 amino acids. CDR1 is SEHNR and CDR2 is FQNEAQ in the germline V gene (reference sequence). Only in-frame clones appear in the TCRdb table, and some are missing; sequencing was by immunoSEQ multiplex PCR. The table includes 450,000 or so clones, over 60% detected once. V and J are TRBV7-9 and TRBJ2-2; no reliable D call. Specimen: PBMCs. This sequence originates from a woman between 35 and 50 years old in good health. Some clones in this sample may be carry-over from other donors' samples. CDR3 in DNA: TGTGCCAGCAGTCTGCAGCACACCGGGGAGCTGTTTTTT. Translation: CASSLQHTGELFF.